These 8 T cell receptor beta chains share one sample of origin, sequenced in a study of human T cells and chemical hapten exposure. Each CDR3 protein is one row after TCRdb ran MiXCR on the RACE reads. Altogether 85,000 to 100,000 distinct CDR3 sequences are present, about 28% being singletons, with the ten largest covering 9% to 12%. Time point of the sample: patch test 3, about 24 weeks after DPC sensitization. Sample treatment: therapeutic diphenylcyclopropenone sensitization with weekly scalp DPC. The sample was whole blood, taken in connection with sensitization to the hapten diphenylcyclopropenone (DPC). The receptors here all came from a man aged 35 to 55 with alopecia areata. Some clones in this sample may be carry-over from other donors' samples.

The chain links TRBV10-3 to TRBJ1-1; possible D gene TRBD1, 5 bases. CDR3 length: 12 residues. Trimming cost V 8 bases and J 0 bases, with 7 bases left between them. Germline assignment: CDR1 ENHRY and CDR2 SYGVKD. The DNA of the CDR3 is TGTGCCATCGGACACTTGAACACTGAAGCTTTCTTT. This sequence encodes CAIGHLNTEAFF.

In regard to this clonotype: With a much larger clone just one base away, this may be a read error. J is TRBJ2-3 and V is TRBV7-3; perhaps TRBD2 as D (6 bases). The CDR3 loop spans 12 amino acids. V lost 8 bases to trimming and J lost 0 bases, with 6 bases between them. The germline gives CDR1 SGHTA, CDR2 FQGTGA. The CDR3 region is CASGTSTDTQYF. The CDR3 coding sequence is TGTGCCAGCGGGACTAGCACAGATACGCAGTATTTT. Full variable domain (outside the CDR3, taken from reference TRBV7-3 and TRBJ2-3): GAGVSQTPSNKVTEKGKYVELRCDPISGHTALYWYRQSLGQGPEFLIYFQGTGAADDSGLPNDRFFAVRPEGSVSTLKIQRTERGDSAVYLCASGTSTDTQYFGPGTRLTVL.

The chain couples TRBV5-4 to TRBJ2-3; 12 bases agree with TRBD2. The CDR3 runs 16 residues. Trimming at V came to 2 bases and at J to 5 bases, leaving 6 bases not matched to a gene. Germline V CDR1 and CDR2: SGHNT, YYREEE (reference sequence). The CDR3 sequence: CASSLRLAGVRDTQYF. The DNA of the CDR3 is TGTGCCAGCAGCTTACGACTAGCGGGAGTGCGAGATACGCAGTATTTT.

This clonotype was observed a handful of times. The gene calls are TRBV27 and TRBJ2-4; 9 bases fit TRBD1. Germline V lookup: CDR1 MNHEY, CDR2 SMNVEV (reference sequence). The CDR3 totals 14 residues. With 5 bases clipped from V and 7 bases from J, the junction kept 6 bases outside the gene matches. CDR3 bases: TGTGCCAGCAGTCCGAGACAGGGGGGGAACATTCAGTACTTC. It specifies CASSPRQGGNIQYF.

This clonotype appeared once. For the CDR3, the DNA is TGCGCCAGCAGCCTATTAGGACTAGCGGCCCAAGAGACCCAGTACTTC. Its translation is CASSLLGLAAQETQYF. The V and J genes are TRBV5-1 and TRBJ2-5; 10 bases align to TRBD2. Germline CDR1 and CDR2: SGHRS and YFSETQ. The CDR3 loop spans 16 amino acids. Losses at the gene ends were 4 bases for V and 1 base for J; bases not matched to a gene: 7. Filled out from reference TRBV5-1 and TRBJ2-5, the complete variable domain reads KAGVTQTPRYLIKTRGQQVTLSCSPISGHRSVSWYQQTPGQGLQFLFEYFSETQRNKGNFPGRFSGRQFSNSRSEMNVSTLELGDSALYLCASSLLGLAAQETQYFGPGTRLLVL.

This clonotype was observed a handful of times. This chain links TRBV15 with TRBJ1-4, with 8 bases lining up with TRBD1. Germline V gene data show CDR1 as LNHNV and CDR2 as YYDKDF (reference sequence). CDR3 length: 17 amino acids. With 3 bases clipped from V and 6 bases from J, the junction kept 12 bases outside the gene matches. The CDR3 DNA is TGTGCCACCAGCAGCTACCGAGGACAGGGCTGGGATGAAAAACTGTTTTTT. It is translated as CATSSYRGQGWDEKLFF.

V usage is TRBV12-3 or TRBV12-4 and J usage is TRBJ1-3; TRBD1 matches 7 bases. The CDR3 extends over 15 amino acids. V trimming: 6 bases; J trimming: 1 base; junction bases outside the gene matches: 6. CDR3 region: CASRTTGHSGNTIYF. CDR3 in DNA: TGTGCCAGCAGAACGACAGGGCATTCTGGAAACACCATATATTTT.

The J gene is TRBJ1-5, the V gene TRBV12-3 or TRBV12-4, with a tentative D call TRBD1 (5 bases). The CDR3 extends over 13 amino acids. V lost 4 bases and J lost 10, with 14 bases in between. CDR3 region: CASSSVQGDPQHF. The CDR3 nucleotides are TGTGCCAGCAGTTCCGTGCAGGGTGATCCCCAGCATTTT.